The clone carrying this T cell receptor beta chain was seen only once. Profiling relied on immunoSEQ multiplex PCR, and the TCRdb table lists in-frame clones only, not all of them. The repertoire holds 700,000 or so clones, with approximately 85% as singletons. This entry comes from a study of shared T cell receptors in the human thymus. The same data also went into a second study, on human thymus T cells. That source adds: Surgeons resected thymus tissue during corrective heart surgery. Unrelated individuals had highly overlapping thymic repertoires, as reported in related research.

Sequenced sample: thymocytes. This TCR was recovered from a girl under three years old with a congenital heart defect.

CDR3: CASSLVGQGANTEAFF. CDR3 bases: TGCGCCAGCAGCTTGGTAGGGCAGGGGGCGAACACTGAAGCTTTCTTT. This chain joins TRBV5-1 and TRBJ1-1, with 8 bases identical to TRBD1. This CDR3 has 16 residues. Unmatched junction bases numbered 5, after V lost 0 bases and J lost 1 base. CDR1 and CDR2 (germline): SGHRS, YFSETQ.